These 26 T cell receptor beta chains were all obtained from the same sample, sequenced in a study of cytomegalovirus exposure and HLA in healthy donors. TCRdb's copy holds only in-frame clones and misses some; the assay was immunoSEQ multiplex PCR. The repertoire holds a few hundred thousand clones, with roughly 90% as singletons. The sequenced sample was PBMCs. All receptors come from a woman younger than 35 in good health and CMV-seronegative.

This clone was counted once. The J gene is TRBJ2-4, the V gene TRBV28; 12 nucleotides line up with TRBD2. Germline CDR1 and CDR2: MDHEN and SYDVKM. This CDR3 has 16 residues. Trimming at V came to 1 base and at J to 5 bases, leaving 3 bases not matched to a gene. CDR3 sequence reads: CASSLSTSGGQNIQYF. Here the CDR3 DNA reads TGTGCCAGCAGTTTATCAACTAGCGGGGGGCAAAACATTCAGTACTTC.

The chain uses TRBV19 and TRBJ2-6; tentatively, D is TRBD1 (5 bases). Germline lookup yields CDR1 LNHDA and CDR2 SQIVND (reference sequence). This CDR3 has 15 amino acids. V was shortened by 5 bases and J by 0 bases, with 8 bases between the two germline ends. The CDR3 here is CASSYRPSGANVLTF. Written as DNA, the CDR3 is TGTGCCAGTAGTTACAGGCCCTCTGGGGCCAACGTCCTGACTTTC.

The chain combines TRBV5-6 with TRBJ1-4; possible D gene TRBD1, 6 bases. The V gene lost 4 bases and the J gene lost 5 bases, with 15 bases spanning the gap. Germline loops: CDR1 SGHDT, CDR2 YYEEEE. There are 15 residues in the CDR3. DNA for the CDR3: TGTGCCAGCAGCCTCACGACAGGCCTAAATGAAAAACTGTTTTTT. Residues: CASSLTTGLNEKLFF.

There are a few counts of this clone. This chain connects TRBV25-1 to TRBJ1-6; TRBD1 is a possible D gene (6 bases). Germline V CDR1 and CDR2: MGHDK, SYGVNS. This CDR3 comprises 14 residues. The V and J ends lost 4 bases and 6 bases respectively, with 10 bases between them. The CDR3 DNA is TGTGCCAGCAGTGTGGACAGATCTAATTCACCCCTCCACTTT. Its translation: CASSVDRSNSPLHF.

DNA of the CDR3: TGTGCCAGCAGGGCGACAGGGCGACCACGAGACACCGGGGAGCTGTTTTTT. Translating gives CASRATGRPRDTGELFF. The gene calls are TRBV2 and TRBJ2-2, with 7 nucleotides matching TRBD1. CDR1 and CDR2 (germline): SNHLY, FYNNEI. The V segment lost 6 bases and the J segment 3 bases; nucleotides outside the gene matches: 13. The CDR3 covers 17 residues.

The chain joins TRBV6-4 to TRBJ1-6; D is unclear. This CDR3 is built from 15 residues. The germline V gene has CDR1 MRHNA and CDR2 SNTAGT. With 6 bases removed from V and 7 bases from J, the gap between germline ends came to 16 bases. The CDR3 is CASSLSGVENSPLHF. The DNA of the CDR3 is TGTGCCAGCAGCCTCAGCGGGGTTGAGAATTCACCCCTCCACTTT.

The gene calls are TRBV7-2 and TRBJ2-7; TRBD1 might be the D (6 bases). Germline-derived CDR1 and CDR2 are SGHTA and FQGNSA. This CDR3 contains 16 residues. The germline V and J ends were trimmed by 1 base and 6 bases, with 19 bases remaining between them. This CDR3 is CASSLGRTATQAEQYF. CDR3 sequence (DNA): TGTGCCAGCAGCTTAGGGCGGACAGCCACGCAGGCCGAGCAGTACTTC.

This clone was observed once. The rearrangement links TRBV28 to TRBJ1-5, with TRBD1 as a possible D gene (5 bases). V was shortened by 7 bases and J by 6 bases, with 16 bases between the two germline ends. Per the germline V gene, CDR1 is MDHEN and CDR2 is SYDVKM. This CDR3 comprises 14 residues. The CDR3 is CASTAGGGVQPQHF. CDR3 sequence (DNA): TGTGCCAGCACCGCGGGGGGGGGAGTTCAGCCCCAGCATTTT.

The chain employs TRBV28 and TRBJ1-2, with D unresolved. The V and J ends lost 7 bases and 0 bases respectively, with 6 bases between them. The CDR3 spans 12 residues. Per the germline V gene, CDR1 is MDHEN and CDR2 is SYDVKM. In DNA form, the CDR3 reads TGTGCCAGCACCGTATCTAACTATGGCTACACCTTC. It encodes CASTVSNYGYTF.

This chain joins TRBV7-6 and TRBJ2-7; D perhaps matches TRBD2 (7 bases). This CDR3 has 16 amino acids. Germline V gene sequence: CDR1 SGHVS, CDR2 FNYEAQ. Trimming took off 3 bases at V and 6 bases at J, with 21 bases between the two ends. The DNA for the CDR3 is TGTGCCAGCAGCTTTTTAGGGGGGGAAAGTTCGGTCGAGCAGTACTTC. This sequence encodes CASSFLGGESSVEQYF.

CDR3 sequence (DNA): TGTGCCAGCAGTTTCGGGGTAAAAGATGGCTACACCTTC. This codes for CASSFGVKDGYTF. The gene calls are TRBV6-7 and TRBJ1-2; D not resolved. TRBV6-7 is an ORF; its function is uncertain. The V and J ends lost 4 bases and 6 bases respectively, with 12 bases between them. The CDR3 length is 13 residues.

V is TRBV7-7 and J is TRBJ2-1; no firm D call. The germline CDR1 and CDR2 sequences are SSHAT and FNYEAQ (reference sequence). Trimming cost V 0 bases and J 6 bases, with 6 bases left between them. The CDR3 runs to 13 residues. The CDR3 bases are TGTGCCAGCAGCTTAGCTTACAGCAATGAGCAGTTCTTC. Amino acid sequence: CASSLAYSNEQFF.

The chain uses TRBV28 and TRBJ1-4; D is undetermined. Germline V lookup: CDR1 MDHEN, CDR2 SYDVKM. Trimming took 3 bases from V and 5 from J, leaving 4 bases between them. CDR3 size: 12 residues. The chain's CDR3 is CASSFRNEKLFF. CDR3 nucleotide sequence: TGTGCCAGCAGTTTCAGGAATGAAAAACTGTTTTTT.

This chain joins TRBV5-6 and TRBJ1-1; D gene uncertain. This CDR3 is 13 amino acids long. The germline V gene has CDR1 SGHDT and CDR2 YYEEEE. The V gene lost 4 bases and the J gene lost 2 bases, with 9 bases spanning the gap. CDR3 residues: CASSQAVNTEAFF. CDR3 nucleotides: TGTGCCAGCAGCCAGGCCGTAAACACTGAAGCTTTCTTT.

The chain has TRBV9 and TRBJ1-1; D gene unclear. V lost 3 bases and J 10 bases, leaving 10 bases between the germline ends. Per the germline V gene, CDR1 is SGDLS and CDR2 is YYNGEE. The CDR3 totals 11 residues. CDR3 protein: CASSASLGAFF. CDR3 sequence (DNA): TGTGCCAGCAGCGCGAGCCTCGGAGCTTTCTTT.

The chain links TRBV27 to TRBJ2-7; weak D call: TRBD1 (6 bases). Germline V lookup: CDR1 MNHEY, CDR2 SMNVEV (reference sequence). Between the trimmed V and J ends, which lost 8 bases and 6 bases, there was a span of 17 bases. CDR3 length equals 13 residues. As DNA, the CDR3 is TGTGCCAGCGGCCGGGACACCTCCCTCGAGCAGTACTTC. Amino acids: CASGRDTSLEQYF.

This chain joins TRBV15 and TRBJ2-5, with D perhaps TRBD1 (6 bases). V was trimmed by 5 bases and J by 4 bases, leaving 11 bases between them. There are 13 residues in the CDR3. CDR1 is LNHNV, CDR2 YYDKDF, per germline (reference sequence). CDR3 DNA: TGTGCCACCAGCCCATCCAGGGGAGAGACCCAGTACTTC. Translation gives CATSPSRGETQYF. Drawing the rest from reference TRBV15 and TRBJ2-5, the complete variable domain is DAMVIQNPRYQVTQFGKPVTLSCSQTLNHNVMYWYQQKSSQAPKLLFHYYDKDFNNEADTPDNFQSRRPNTSFCFLDIRSPGLGDTAMYLCATSPSRGETQYFGPGTRLLVL.

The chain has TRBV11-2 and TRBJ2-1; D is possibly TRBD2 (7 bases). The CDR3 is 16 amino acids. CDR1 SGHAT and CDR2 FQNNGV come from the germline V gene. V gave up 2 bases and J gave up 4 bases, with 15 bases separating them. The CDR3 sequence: CASSLRGRGQYNEQFF. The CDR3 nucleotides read TGTGCCAGCAGCTTACGGGGGCGGGGGCAATACAATGAGCAGTTCTTC.

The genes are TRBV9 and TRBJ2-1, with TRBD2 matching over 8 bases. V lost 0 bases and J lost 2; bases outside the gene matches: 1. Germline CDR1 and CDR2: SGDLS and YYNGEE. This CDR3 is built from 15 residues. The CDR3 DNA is TGTGCCAGCAGCGTAGGCGGGGGGCCCTACAATGAGCAGTTCTTC. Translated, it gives CASSVGGGPYNEQFF.

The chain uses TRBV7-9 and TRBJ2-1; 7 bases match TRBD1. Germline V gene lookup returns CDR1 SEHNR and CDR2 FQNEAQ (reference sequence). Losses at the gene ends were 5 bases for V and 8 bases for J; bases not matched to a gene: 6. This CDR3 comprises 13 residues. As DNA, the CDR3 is TGTGCCAGCAGCATCCGGGACAGCGATGAGCAGTTCTTC. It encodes CASSIRDSDEQFF.

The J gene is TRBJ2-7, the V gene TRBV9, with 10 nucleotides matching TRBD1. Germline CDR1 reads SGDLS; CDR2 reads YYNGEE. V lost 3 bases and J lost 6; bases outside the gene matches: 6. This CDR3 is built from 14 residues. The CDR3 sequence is CASSDGTGEFEQYF. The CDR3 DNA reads TGTGCCAGCAGCGACGGGACAGGGGAGTTCGAGCAGTACTTC. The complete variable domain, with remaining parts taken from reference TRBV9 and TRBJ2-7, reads DSGVTQTPKHLITATGQRVTLRCSPRSGDLSVYWYQQSLDQGLQFLIQYYNGEERAKGNILERFSAQQFPDLHSELNLSSLELGDSALYFCASSDGTGEFEQYFGPGTRLTVT.

The CDR3 bases are TGTGCCAGCTCACCGCTGGACATGGATCAGCCCCAGCATTTT. Protein sequence: CASSPLDMDQPQHF. The chain links TRBV18 to TRBJ1-5, with D possibly TRBD1 on 5 matching bases. Deletions cut 3 bases from V and 5 bases from J, with 11 bases between. Germline CDR1 and CDR2: KGHSH and LQKENI. The CDR3 contains 14 residues. Full variable domain (rest looked up from reference TRBV18 and TRBJ1-5): NAGVMQNPRHLVRRRGQEARLRCSPMKGHSHVYWYRQLPEEGLKFMVYLQKENIIDESGMPKERFSAEFPKEGPSILRIQQVVRGDSAAYFCASSPLDMDQPQHFGDGTRLSIL.

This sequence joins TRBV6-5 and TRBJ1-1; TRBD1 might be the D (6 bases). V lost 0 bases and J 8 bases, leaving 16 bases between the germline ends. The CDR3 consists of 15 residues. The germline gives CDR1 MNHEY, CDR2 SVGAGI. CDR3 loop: CASSYSGTREGEAFF. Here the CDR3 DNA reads TGTGCCAGCAGTTACTCCGGGACAAGGGAGGGGGAAGCTTTCTTT.

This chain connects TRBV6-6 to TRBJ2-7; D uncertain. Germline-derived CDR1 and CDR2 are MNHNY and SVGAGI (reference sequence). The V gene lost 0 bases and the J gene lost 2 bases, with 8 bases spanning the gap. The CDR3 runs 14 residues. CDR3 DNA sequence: TGTGCCAGCAGTTACTCGTTACAGCCCTACGAGCAGTACGTC. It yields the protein CASSYSLQPYEQYV.

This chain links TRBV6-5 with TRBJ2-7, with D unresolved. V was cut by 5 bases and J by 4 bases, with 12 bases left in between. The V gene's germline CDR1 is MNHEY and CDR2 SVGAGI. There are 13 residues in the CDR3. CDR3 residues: CASSRTAGYEQYF. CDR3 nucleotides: TGTGCCAGCAGTCGAACGGCAGGTTACGAGCAGTACTTC.

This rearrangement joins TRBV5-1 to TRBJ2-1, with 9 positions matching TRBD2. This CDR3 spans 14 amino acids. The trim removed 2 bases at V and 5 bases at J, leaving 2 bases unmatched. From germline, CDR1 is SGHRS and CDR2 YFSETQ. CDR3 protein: CASSFASGNNEQFF. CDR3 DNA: TGCGCCAGCAGCTTCGCTAGCGGGAACAATGAGCAGTTCTTC.